The 18 T cell receptor beta chains given below trace back to one sample, sequenced in a study of OX40 agonist ivuxolimab in advanced cancers. Clones were read by immunoSEQ multiplex PCR, and TCRdb kept only the in-frame ones, dropping some. The sample has approximately 25,000 clones, 60% to 80% seen once. Sequencing used CD4+ or CD8+ T cells sorted from blood, obtained in a trial of the OX40 agonist ivuxolimab. The receptors originated from an adult with an advanced solid tumor such as melanoma, head and neck, liver or kidney cancer.

This clone has more than one count but fewer than ten. The gene calls are TRBV28 and TRBJ1-2, with TRBD1 matching 7 bases. Germline V gives CDR1 MDHEN, CDR2 SYDVKM. This CDR3 comprises 14 residues. Trimming removed 6 bases from V and 5 bases from J; junction bases left unmatched: 9. The CDR3 here is CASRPPGGRYGYTF. CDR3 bases: TGTGCCAGCAGACCTCCAGGGGGGAGGTATGGCTACACCTTC.

J is TRBJ2-3 and V is TRBV20-1; D ambiguous. Looked up from germline, CDR1 is DFQATT and CDR2 is SNEGSKA (reference sequence). Trimming removed 6 bases from V and 2 bases from J, with 6 bases in between. This CDR3 has 11 residues. The CDR3 DNA is TGCAGTGCCATAAACACAGATACGCAGTATTTT. Its translation is CSAINTDTQYF.

V is TRBV19 and J is TRBJ2-1; D not resolved. V shed 2 bases and J shed 4 bases, with 9 bases lying between them. The CDR3 is 14 amino acids. CDR1 and CDR2 (germline): LNHDA, SQIVND (reference sequence). The CDR3 coding sequence is TGTGCCAGTAGTATAAAGTCTATGTACAATGAGCAGTTCTTC. Its protein is CASSIKSMYNEQFF.

This chain links TRBV7-2 with TRBJ1-5; D not certain. CDR1 SGHTA and CDR2 FQGNSA come from the germline V gene. Trimming cost V 5 bases and J 6 bases, with 14 bases left between them. This CDR3 is built from 14 residues. CDR3 in DNA: TGTGCCAGCAGCCCCGGCGGGATGGGTCAGCCCCAGCATTTT. This translates into CASSPGGMGQPQHF. Based on the CDR3 plus reference TRBV7-2 and TRBJ1-5, the full variable domain is GAGVSQSPSNKVTEKGKDVELRCDPISGHTALYWYRQSLGQGLEFLIYFQGNSAPDKSGLPSDRFSAERTGGSVSTLTIQRTQQEDSAVYLCASSPGGMGQPQHFGDGTRLSIL.

The chain combines TRBV5-4 with TRBJ1-1; 8 bases align to TRBD1. Germline lookup yields CDR1 SGHNT and CDR2 YYREEE (reference sequence). The V and J ends lost 4 bases and 4 bases, in that order; junction bases with no gene match: 12. The CDR3 length is 16 residues. The CDR3 loop reads CASSRNVAGGVTEAFF. CDR3 DNA: TGTGCCAGCAGCCGCAATGTGGCAGGGGGCGTCACTGAAGCTTTCTTT.

In its sample, this clone is medium-sized. The CDR3 region is CASSLSLDTQYF. The CDR3 DNA sequence: TGTGCCAGCAGCCTTTCGTTGGATACGCAGTATTTT. The rearrangement joins TRBV16 to TRBJ2-3; no reliable D call. The CDR3 is 12 residues long. The ends were cut back, 4 bases at V and 6 bases at J, with 8 bases in the middle. Germline CDR1 reads KGHSY; CDR2 reads FQNENV.

This sequence joins TRBV7-2 and TRBJ2-7; 11 bases are a match to TRBD2. The CDR3 runs to 14 residues. CDR1 and CDR2 (germline): SGHTA, FQGNSA. V was clipped by 4 bases and J by 3 bases; unmatched bases: 2. CDR3 region: CASSYGTSGYEQYF. CDR3 sequence (DNA): TGTGCCAGCAGCTACGGGACTAGCGGCTACGAGCAGTACTTC.

The gene calls are TRBV15 and TRBJ1-2; D is unresolved. Germline values: CDR1 LNHNV, CDR2 YYDKDF (reference sequence). CDR3 length: 13 amino acids. V was cut by 2 bases and J by 3 bases, with 7 bases left in between. The CDR3 coding sequence is TGTGCCACCAGCAGACCCCCGGACTATGGCTACACCTTC. It encodes CATSRPPDYGYTF.

V is TRBV5-4 and J is TRBJ2-1; 8 bases are shared with TRBD2. CDR1 SGHNT and CDR2 YYREEE come from the germline V gene (reference sequence). With V trimmed by 0 bases and J by 4 bases, 6 bases remained unmatched. The CDR3 sequence is 16 residues long. The CDR3 DNA is TGTGCCAGCAGCTTGGGCAGCGGGGGTCTATACAATGAGCAGTTCTTC. Amino acid sequence: CASSLGSGGLYNEQFF. The full variable domain, in which reference TRBV5-4 and TRBJ2-1 provide the parts outside the CDR3, is ETGVTQSPTHLIKTRGQQVTLRCSSQSGHNTVSWYQQALGQGPQFIFQYYREEENGRGNFPPRFSGLQFPNYSSELNVNALELDDSALYLCASSLGSGGLYNEQFFGPGTRLTVL.

J is TRBJ1-2 and V is TRBV7-2; tentatively, D is TRBD1 (5 bases). Trimming stripped 0 bases from V and 1 base from J, with 9 bases between. The CDR3 runs 15 residues. Germline V lookup: CDR1 SGHTA, CDR2 FQGNSA. The CDR3 is CASSLARQINYGYTF. CDR3 coding DNA: TGTGCCAGCAGCTTAGCGCGACAGATTAACTATGGCTACACCTTC.

The V and J genes are TRBV11-3 and TRBJ2-7; the match to TRBD2 covers 10 bases. The length of the CDR3 is 14 residues. In germline, CDR1 is SGHNT, CDR2 YENEEA. The V segment lost 5 bases and the J segment 3 bases; nucleotides outside the gene matches: 4. The DNA of the CDR3 is TGTGCCAGCAGCGCTAGCGGGAGAGGCTACGAGCAGTACTTC. The encoded protein is CASSASGRGYEQYF. Complete variable domain (other parts from reference TRBV11-3 and TRBJ2-7): EAGVVQSPRYKIIEKKQPVAFWCNPISGHNTLYWYLQNLGQGPELLIRYENEEAVDDSQLPKDRFSAERLKGVDSTLKIQPAELGDSAVYLCASSASGRGYEQYFGPGTRLTVT.

This chain connects TRBV11-3 to TRBJ1-5; maybe TRBD1 (6 bases). The CDR3 sequence is 14 residues long. Germline V gene lookup returns CDR1 SGHNT and CDR2 YENEEA. The V end was cut by 5 bases, the J end by 3 bases, with 11 bases between. The CDR3 loop is CASSARGTNQPQHF. The CDR3 DNA reads TGTGCCAGCAGCGCGAGGGGGACCAATCAGCCCCAGCATTTT. The whole variable domain, filled in from reference TRBV11-3 and TRBJ1-5, reads EAGVVQSPRYKIIEKKQPVAFWCNPISGHNTLYWYLQNLGQGPELLIRYENEEAVDDSQLPKDRFSAERLKGVDSTLKIQPAELGDSAVYLCASSARGTNQPQHFGDGTRLSIL.

The gene calls are TRBV2 and TRBJ2-5, with TRBD2 matching 7 bases. J lost 4 bases, V lost 5 bases, and 7 bases had no gene match. CDR1 and CDR2 (germline): SNHLY, FYNNEI. The CDR3 contains 14 residues. The CDR3 sequence: CASSSASGLETQYF. CDR3 DNA sequence: TGTGCCAGCAGTTCGGCTAGCGGACTAGAGACCCAGTACTTC.

This clone was seen a handful of times. V and J are TRBV21-1 and TRBJ2-1; the table's D gene call, TRBD2, was not cross checked with the DNA. TRBV21-1 is labeled a pseudogene. The CDR3 is 12 residues long. CDR3 sequence: CASSLLGDEQFF. DNA for the CDR3: TGTGCCAGCAGCTTGCTCGGGGATGAGCAGTTCTTC.

J is TRBJ1-2 and V is TRBV7-9, with D unclear. V dropped 0 bases and J dropped 7 bases, with 9 bases sitting between them. This CDR3 spans 13 amino acids. Germline lookup yields CDR1 SEHNR and CDR2 FQNEAQ (reference sequence). CDR3 in amino acids: CASSLAWQPGYTF. The CDR3 DNA sequence: TGTGCCAGCAGCTTAGCATGGCAGCCTGGCTACACCTTC.

This clone appeared once. The chain combines TRBV6-1 with TRBJ2-1; 8 positions match TRBD1. Trimming took 4 bases from V and 11 from J; bases not matched to a gene: 10. CDR1 is MNHNS and CDR2 is SASEGT in the germline V gene. This CDR3 contains 14 residues. In DNA form, the CDR3 reads TGTGCCAGCAGTGTTACTACAGGGGGGTGGAAGCAGTTCTTC. As protein: CASSVTTGGWKQFF.

The chain joins TRBV7-9 to TRBJ2-1; D is uncertain. V was shortened by 4 bases and J by 6 bases, with 19 bases between the two germline ends. The germline V gene has CDR1 SEHNR and CDR2 FQNEAQ (reference sequence). The CDR3 sequence is 16 residues long. This chain's CDR3 is CASSSPRRANPNEQFF. DNA of the CDR3: TGTGCCAGCAGCTCCCCGAGAAGAGCTAACCCCAATGAGCAGTTCTTC.

This clone showed up just a few times. The chain links TRBV11-3 to TRBJ1-3, with D tentatively TRBD1 (5 bases). This CDR3 region has 15 residues. Trimming removed 0 bases at V and 0 bases at J, with 6 bases between. Germline CDR1 SGHNT, CDR2 YENEEA. The DNA for the CDR3 is TGTGCCAGCAGCTTAGATGGGGGCTCTGGAAACACCATATATTTT. The encoded protein is CASSLDGGSGNTIYF.